The TCR beta chain under discussion was sequenced for a study of blood T cells in healthy people across ages. The authors ran a second PCR of 7 to 11 cycles using a sample-barcoded 5' primer and a J-beta primer mix. Every cDNA was tagged by a template-switch adaptor with 12 random nucleotides. A single record per CDR3 protein comes from TCRdb applying MiXCR to the 5' RACE reads. Of approximately 810,000 distinct CDR3 sequences listed, roughly 26% are singletons. Study-level results: Diversity of TCR beta per million T cells declined in a roughly linear way with age. The CMV status of each donor remained undetermined, and this could have confounded shifts in expanded clonotypes.

This clonotype was seen ten or more times. Antigen specificity is unknown. Sequence at one end of the junction differs from germline and may be a read error. Peripheral blood, about 10 milliliters per donor, was collected. The receptor comes from a woman aged 80 or over in good health. The material sequenced was blood.

The CDR3 coding sequence is TGTGCCAGCAGCTTGGGGGCTAGCGGGGGCCAAGAGACCCAGTACTTC. Its translation: CASSLGASGGQETQYF. The chain recombines TRBV5-1 with TRBJ2-5, with TRBD2 matching over 10 bases. The CDR3 runs 16 residues. Germline V gene sequence: CDR1 SGHRS, CDR2 YFSETQ.